Listed below are T cell receptor beta chains from one sample, sequenced in a study of T cells in Graves' hyperthyroidism and ophthalmopathy. TCRdb ran MiXCR on the multiplex PCR reads and lists one entry per CDR3 protein. The table has about 380,000 distinct CDR3 sequences, approximately 15% seen once. The sample taken for sequencing was blood. The receptors originated from an older woman with Graves' hyperthyroidism. Both conserved end residues are part of each CDR3. D genes are given only for firm matches. Not all rows give a size; the values are once, few, many and, for expanded clones, a class.

>TRBJ1-2|few|TRBV5-4|-
CASSFPPGRDYGYTF
TGTGCCAGCAGCTTTCCACCGGGGAGAGACTATGGCTACACCTTC
>TRBJ2-7|many|TRBV7-9|TRBD1
CASSPTGGSYEQYF
TGTGCCAGCAGCCCAACAGGGGGCTCGTACGAGCAGTACTTC
>TRBJ2-1|-|TRBV30|-
CAWSVGGSSYNEQFF
TGTGCCTGGAGTGTAGGGGGGAGCTCCTACAATGAGCAGTTCTTC
>TRBJ2-4|few|TRBV27|-
CASSSSSRTQYF
TGTGCCAGCAGTTCTAGTAGTAGAACTCAGTACTTC
>TRBJ1-2|many|TRBV7-8|TRBD1
CASSMRDRGDYGYTF
TGTGCCAGCAGCATGAGGGACAGGGGGGACTATGGCTACACCTTC
>TRBJ2-1|-|TRBV20-1|-
CSARVQSSYNEQFF
TGCAGTGCTAGAGTCCAGAGCTCCTACAATGAGCAGTTCTTC
>TRBJ2-7|many|TRBV20-1|-
CSARNTLGEQYF
TGCAGTGCCCGAAATACCCTCGGGGAGCAGTACTTC
>TRBJ1-2|-|TRBV20-1|-
CSAAGGQNYGYTF
TGCAGTGCTGCGGGGGGACAAAACTATGGCTACACCTTC
>TRBJ2-1|-|TRBV20-1|TRBD2
CSARPSGPNEQFF
TGCAGTGCTAGGCCTAGCGGACCCAATGAGCAGTTCTTC
>TRBJ1-1|-|TRBV6-2/TRBV6-3|-
CASNPANTLNTEAFF
TGTGCCAGCAACCCGGCGAACACTTTGAACACTGAAGCTTTCTTT
>TRBJ2-2|many|TRBV18|-
CASSEQEAGELFF
TGTGCCAGCTCAGAACAGGAGGCCGGGGAGCTGTTTTTT
>TRBJ2-7|many|TRBV7-8|-
CASSLNLAREQYF
TGTGCCAGCAGCTTAAATCTCGCGAGGGAGCAGTACTTC
>TRBJ1-1|few|TRBV7-9|-
CASSFGNEAFF
TGTGCCAGCAGCTTCGGGAATGAAGCTTTCTTT
>TRBJ2-1|many|TRBV27|TRBD2
CASTTYLRLAGSYNEQFF
TGTGCCAGCACCACCTACCTCAGACTAGCGGGATCCTACAATGAGCAGTTCTTC
>TRBJ2-5|many|TRBV29-1|-
CSVEKDSEEETQYF
TGCAGCGTTGAAAAGGATTCGGAGGAAGAGACCCAGTACTTC
>TRBJ2-1|few|TRBV24-1|TRBD2
CATSGEGTSGRSSYNEQFF
TGTGCCACCAGCGGGGAGGGGACTAGCGGGAGGAGCTCCTACAATGAGCAGTTCTTC
>TRBJ2-7|many|TRBV2|-
CASSEGSAGFGYEQYF
TGTGCCAGCAGTGAAGGTTCGGCAGGCTTCGGCTACGAGCAGTACTTC
>TRBJ1-3|many|TRBV18|-
CASSPREGSGNTIYF
TGTGCCAGCTCACCGCGGGAGGGCTCTGGAAACACCATATATTTT
>TRBJ1-6|-|TRBV4-2|-
CASSQADNSPLHF
TGTGCCAGCAGCCAAGCCGATAATTCACCCCTCCACTTT
>TRBJ2-5|few|TRBV2|-
CASSDVGGRVTETQYF
TGTGCCAGCAGTGATGTTGGTGGCAGGGTAACGGAGACCCAGTACTTC
>TRBJ1-5|few|TRBV7-9|TRBD1
CASSPSGGQPQHF
TGTGCCAGCAGCCCCTCAGGGGGCCAGCCCCAGCATTTT
>TRBJ1-4|many|TRBV30|-
CAWSVWGGINEKLFF
TGTGCCTGGAGTGTCTGGGGAGGGATTAATGAAAAACTGTTTTTT
>TRBJ1-4|many|TRBV7-8|-
CASTLGRIPTNEKLFF
TGTGCCAGCACCTTAGGGAGGATTCCAACTAATGAAAAACTGTTTTTT
>TRBJ1-3|many|TRBV12-3/TRBV12-4|-
CASSFSSSGNTIYF
TGTGCCAGCAGTTTCAGTTCCTCTGGAAACACCATATATTTT
>TRBJ1-3|-|TRBV10-3|-
CAINARNTIYF
TGTGCCATCAATGCCCGAAACACCATATATTTT
>TRBJ1-5|many|TRBV4-1|-
CASSQLSARNQPQHF
TGCGCCAGCAGCCAATTGAGTGCCCGGAATCAGCCCCAGCATTTT
>TRBJ2-1|many|TRBV28|TRBD2
CASRKRSSGRFVEQFF
TGTGCCAGCAGGAAGAGATCTAGCGGGAGGTTCGTTGAGCAGTTCTTC
>TRBJ1-5|many|TRBV18|TRBD1
CASSLAAGGNQPQHF
TGTGCCAGCTCACTAGCCGCAGGGGGGAATCAGCCCCAGCATTTT
>TRBJ1-2|few|TRBV6-1|TRBD1
CASSEDRGYTF
TGTGCCAGCAGTGAGGACAGGGGCTACACCTTC
>TRBJ1-3|-|TRBV27|TRBD1
CASSPSDREGNTIYF
TGTGCCAGCAGTCCGTCGGACAGGGAAGGGAACACCATATATTTT
>TRBJ1-1|-|TRBV27|TRBD1
CASRGQGLVNTEAFF
TGTGCCAGCAGGGGACAGGGACTAGTGAACACTGAAGCTTTCTTT
>TRBJ2-2|many|TRBV3-1|TRBD2
CASSQKRDSGELFF
TGTGCCAGCAGCCAAAAGCGGGATTCCGGGGAGCTGTTTTTT
>TRBJ1-1|-|TRBV10-3|TRBD1
CAISESGRTGAYGTEAFF
TGTGCCATCAGTGAGTCAGGTAGGACAGGGGCATATGGTACTGAAGCTTTCTTT
>TRBJ1-5|-|TRBV19|TRBD1
CASKDRFQPQHF
TGTGCCAGTAAGGACAGGTTTCAGCCCCAGCATTTT
>TRBJ2-5|-|TRBV5-1|TRBD2
CASSFGLVRTQETQYF
TGCGCCAGCAGCTTCGGACTAGTTCGGACCCAAGAGACCCAGTACTTC
>TRBJ2-7|-|TRBV4-2|-
CASSQEGGVASGSGEQYF
TGTGCCAGCAGCCAAGAAGGGGGCGTGGCAAGCGGGAGTGGGGAGCAGTACTTC
>TRBJ2-7|many|TRBV28|-
CASTASGYSSYEQYF
TGTGCCAGCACTGCCTCTGGGTACAGCTCCTACGAGCAGTACTTC
>TRBJ1-1|-|TRBV5-4|TRBD1
CASSFDRGPRNTEAFF
TGTGCCAGCAGCTTCGACAGGGGGCCAAGGAACACTGAAGCTTTCTTT
>TRBJ2-2|many|TRBV5-1|TRBD1
CASSPRQGAPGELFF
TGCGCCAGCAGCCCGAGACAGGGGGCTCCTGGGGAGCTGTTTTTT
>TRBJ2-2|-|TRBV30|-
CAWGWGSTPTGELFF
TGTGCCTGGGGGTGGGGGAGTACCCCCACCGGGGAGCTGTTTTTT